The clone carrying this T cell receptor beta chain was observed once. Its antigen is not identified. The CDR3 has 17 residues. CDR1 and CDR2 (germline): SGHRS, YFSETQ. V was clipped by 3 bases and J by 4 bases, with 23 bases between them. Generated by immunoSEQ multiplex PCR, the TCRdb table keeps only in-frame clones and is missing some. The profile shows around 30,000 clones, about four fifths of them singletons. These data come from a study of Tregs in tolerant kidney transplant recipients. The study, taken as a whole, reports: Few patients were studied, so findings need validation in larger groups.

The origin of this receptor is a human donor in good health. Sequenced sample: Tregs from blood cultured with allogeneic cells. The rearrangement links TRBV5-1 to TRBJ2-7, with D perhaps matching TRBD1 (6 bases). Here the CDR3 DNA reads TGCGCCAGCAGCTCGGGATACAGGGCCCCAAGTGCGTACGAGCAGTACTTC. Its protein product is CASSSGYRAPSAYEQYF. Full variable domain (rest looked up from reference TRBV5-1 and TRBJ2-7): KAGVTQTPRYLIKTRGQQVTLSCSPISGHRSVSWYQQTPGQGLQFLFEYFSETQRNKGNFPGRFSGRQFSNSRSEMNVSTLELGDSALYLCASSSGYRAPSAYEQYFGPGTRLTVT.